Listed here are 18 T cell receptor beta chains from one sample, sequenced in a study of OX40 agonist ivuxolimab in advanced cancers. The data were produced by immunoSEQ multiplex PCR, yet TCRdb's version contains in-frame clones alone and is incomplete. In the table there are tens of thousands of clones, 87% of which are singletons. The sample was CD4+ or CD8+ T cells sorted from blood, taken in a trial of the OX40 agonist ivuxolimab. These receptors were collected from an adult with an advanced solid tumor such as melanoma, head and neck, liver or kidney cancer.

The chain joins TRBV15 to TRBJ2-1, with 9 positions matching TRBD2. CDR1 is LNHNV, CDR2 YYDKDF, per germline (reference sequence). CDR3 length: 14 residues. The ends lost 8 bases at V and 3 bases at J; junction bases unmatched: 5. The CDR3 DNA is TGTGCCACCCGCCGTAGCGGGGGCTACAATGAGCAGTTCTTC. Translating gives CATRRSGGYNEQFF.

The CDR3 spells CASSFLVGLRREQYF. The CDR3 nucleotides are TGTGCCAGCAGCTTCCTAGTGGGGTTGCGTCGCGAGCAGTACTTC. The chain uses TRBV5-5 and TRBJ2-7; D is unclear. V lost 2 bases, J lost 6 bases, and 18 bases lay in between. Germline CDR1 is SGHKS and CDR2 is YYEKEE (reference sequence). CDR3 length: 15 amino acids.

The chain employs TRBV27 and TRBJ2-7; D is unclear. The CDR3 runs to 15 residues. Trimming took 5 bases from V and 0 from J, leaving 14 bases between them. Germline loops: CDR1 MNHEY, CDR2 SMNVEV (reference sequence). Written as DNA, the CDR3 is TGTGCCAGCAGTCCCACTGCCCCGAGCTCCTACGAGCAGTACTTC. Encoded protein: CASSPTAPSSYEQYF.

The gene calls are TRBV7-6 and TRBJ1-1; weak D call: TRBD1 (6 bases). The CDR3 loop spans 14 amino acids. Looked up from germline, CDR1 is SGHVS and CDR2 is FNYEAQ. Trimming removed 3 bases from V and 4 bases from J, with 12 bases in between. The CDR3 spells CASSLGGAGTEAFF. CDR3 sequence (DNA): TGTGCCAGCAGCTTGGGGGGCGCGGGCACTGAAGCTTTCTTT.

The CDR3 sequence: CASSYSTTGANEQYF. In DNA form, the CDR3 reads TGTGCCAGCAGTTACTCTACCACAGGGGCCAACGAGCAGTACTTC. The chain combines TRBV6-5 with TRBJ2-7; 7 bases align to TRBD1. CDR3 length: 15 amino acids. Trimming at V came to 0 bases and at J to 5 bases, leaving 7 bases not matched to a gene. Germline V CDR1 and CDR2: MNHEY, SVGAGI.

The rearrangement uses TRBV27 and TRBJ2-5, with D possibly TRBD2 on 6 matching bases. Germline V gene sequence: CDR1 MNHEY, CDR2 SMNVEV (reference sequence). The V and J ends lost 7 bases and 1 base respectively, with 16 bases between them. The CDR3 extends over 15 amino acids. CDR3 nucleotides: TGTGCCAGCACCCAGGGACTTGGCTTCCAAGAGACCCAGTACTTC. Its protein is CASTQGLGFQETQYF.

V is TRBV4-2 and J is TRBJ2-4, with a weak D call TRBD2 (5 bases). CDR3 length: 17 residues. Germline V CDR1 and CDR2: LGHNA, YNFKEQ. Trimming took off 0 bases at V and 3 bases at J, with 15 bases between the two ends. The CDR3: CASSQEGGNRVKNIQYF. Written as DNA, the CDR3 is TGTGCCAGCAGCCAAGAAGGAGGTAACCGGGTCAAAAACATTCAGTACTTC.

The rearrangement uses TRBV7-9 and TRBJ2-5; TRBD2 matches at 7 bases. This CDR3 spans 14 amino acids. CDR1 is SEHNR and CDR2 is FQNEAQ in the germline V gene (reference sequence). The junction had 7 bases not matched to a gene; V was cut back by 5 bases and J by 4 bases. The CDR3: CASSPLGGPETQYF. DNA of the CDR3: TGTGCCAGCAGCCCCCTGGGAGGGCCAGAGACCCAGTACTTC.

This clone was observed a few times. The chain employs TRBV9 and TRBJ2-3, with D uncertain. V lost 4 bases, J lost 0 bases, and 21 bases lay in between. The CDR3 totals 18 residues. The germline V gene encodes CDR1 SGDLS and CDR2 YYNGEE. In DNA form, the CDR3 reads TGTGCCAGCAGCTCCCCGCCTGCTGCAGGCACTAGCACAGATACGCAGTATTTT. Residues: CASSSPPAAGTSTDTQYF.

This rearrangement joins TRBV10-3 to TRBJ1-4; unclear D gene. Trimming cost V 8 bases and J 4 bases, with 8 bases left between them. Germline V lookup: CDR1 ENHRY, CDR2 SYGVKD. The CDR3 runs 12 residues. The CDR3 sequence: CAIRADNEKLFF. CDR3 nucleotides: TGTGCCATCCGGGCAGATAATGAAAAACTGTTTTTT.

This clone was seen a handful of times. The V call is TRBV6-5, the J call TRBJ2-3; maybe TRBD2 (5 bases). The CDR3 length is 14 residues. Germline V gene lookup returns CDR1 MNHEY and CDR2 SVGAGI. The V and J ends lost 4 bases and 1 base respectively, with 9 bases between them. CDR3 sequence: CASSLGLGTDTQYF. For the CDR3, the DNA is TGTGCCAGCAGTTTAGGACTGGGCACAGATACGCAGTATTTT.

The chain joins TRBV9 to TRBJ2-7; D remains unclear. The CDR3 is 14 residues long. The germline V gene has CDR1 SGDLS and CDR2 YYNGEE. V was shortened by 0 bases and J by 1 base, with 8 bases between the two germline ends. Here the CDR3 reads CASSVEHRSYEQYF. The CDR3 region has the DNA TGTGCCAGCAGCGTAGAACACAGATCCTACGAGCAGTACTTC.

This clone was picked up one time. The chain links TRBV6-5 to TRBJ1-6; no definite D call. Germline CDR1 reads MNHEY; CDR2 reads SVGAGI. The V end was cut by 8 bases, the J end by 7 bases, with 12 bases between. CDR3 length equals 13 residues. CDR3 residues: CASYKQENSPLHF. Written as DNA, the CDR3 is TGTGCCAGCTACAAACAAGAGAATTCACCCCTCCACTTT.

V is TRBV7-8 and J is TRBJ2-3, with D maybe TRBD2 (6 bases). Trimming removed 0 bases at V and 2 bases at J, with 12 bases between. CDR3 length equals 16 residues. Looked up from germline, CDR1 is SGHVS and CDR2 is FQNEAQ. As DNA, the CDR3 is TGTGCCAGCAGCTTAGCGGCGGGGCCCCTCACAGATACGCAGTATTTT. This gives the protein CASSLAAGPLTDTQYF.

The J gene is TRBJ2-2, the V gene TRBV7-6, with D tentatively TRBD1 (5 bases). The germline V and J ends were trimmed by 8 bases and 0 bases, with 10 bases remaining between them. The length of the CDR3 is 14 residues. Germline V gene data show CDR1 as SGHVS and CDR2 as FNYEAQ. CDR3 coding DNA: TGTGCCAGCTCGACAGAAGCGAACACCGGGGAGCTGTTTTTT. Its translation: CASSTEANTGELFF.

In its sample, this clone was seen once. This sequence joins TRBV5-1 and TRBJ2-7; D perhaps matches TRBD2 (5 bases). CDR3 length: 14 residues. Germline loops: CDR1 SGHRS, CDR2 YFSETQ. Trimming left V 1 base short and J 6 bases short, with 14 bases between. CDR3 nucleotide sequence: TGCGCCAGCAGCTTGCACCCCTCCCGGGGCGAGCAGTACTTC. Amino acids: CASSLHPSRGEQYF.

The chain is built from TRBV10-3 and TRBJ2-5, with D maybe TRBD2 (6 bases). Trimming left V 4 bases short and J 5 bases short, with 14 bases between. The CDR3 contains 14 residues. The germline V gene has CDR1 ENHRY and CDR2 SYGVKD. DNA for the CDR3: TGTGCCATCAGTGTTCTTGGGGGGTGGGAGACCCAGTACTTC. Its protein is CAISVLGGWETQYF.

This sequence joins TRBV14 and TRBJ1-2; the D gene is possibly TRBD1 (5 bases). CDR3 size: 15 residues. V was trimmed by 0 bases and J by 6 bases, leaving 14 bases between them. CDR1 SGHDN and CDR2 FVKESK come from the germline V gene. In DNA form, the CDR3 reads TGTGCCAGCAGCCAAGATCGCCAGGGTGCACATGGCTACACCTTC. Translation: CASSQDRQGAHGYTF.